This entry concerns a single T cell receptor beta chain. Its antigen is not identified. The time point here: newly diagnosed GD, antithyroid drugs for less than 3 months. Construction of the TCR library relied on RNA isolated from PBMCs. These data belong to a study of regulatory T cells in long-lasting Graves disease. Findings and caveats of the study: Analyses excluded thyroid tissue, covering peripheral blood alone.

Libraries of TCR beta came from iRepertoire HTBI primers plus Arm-PCR of CDR3 regions. Via MiXCR, TCRdb re-called the multiplex PCR reads, giving one row per CDR3 protein. The data show about 620,000 distinct CDR3 sequences, less than 20% seen once. Germline loops: CDR1 LGHDT, CDR2 YNNKEL (reference sequence). CDR3 size: 13 residues. The V gene lost 2 bases and the J gene lost 8 bases, with 10 bases spanning the gap. This sample was also put to use in a study of T cells in Graves' hyperthyroidism and ophthalmopathy. This second study says: Diagnostic decisions used clinical symptoms, serum thyroxine and TRAb, thyroid ultrasound and orbital computed tomography.

The gene calls are TRBV3-1 and TRBJ2-1; D perhaps matches TRBD2 (5 bases). The sample was peripheral blood mononuclear cells (PBMCs), taken at new diagnosis, from a patient treated with antithyroid drugs. The clonotype originates from a woman aged 25 to 45 with Graves disease. The CDR3 here is CASSQISRDEQFF. The CDR3 DNA is TGTGCCAGCAGCCAAATCTCGAGGGATGAGCAGTTCTTC.